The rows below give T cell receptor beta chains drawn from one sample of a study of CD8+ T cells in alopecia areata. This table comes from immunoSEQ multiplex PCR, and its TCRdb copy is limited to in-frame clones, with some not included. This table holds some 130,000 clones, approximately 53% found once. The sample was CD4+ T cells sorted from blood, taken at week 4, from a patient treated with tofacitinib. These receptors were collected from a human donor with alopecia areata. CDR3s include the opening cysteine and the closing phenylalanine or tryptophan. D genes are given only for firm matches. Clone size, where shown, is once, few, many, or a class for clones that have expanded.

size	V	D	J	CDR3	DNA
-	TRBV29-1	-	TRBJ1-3	CSVRGSGNTIYF	TGCAGCGTTCGGGGATCTGGAAACACCATATATTTT
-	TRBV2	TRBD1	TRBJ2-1	CASSEQQGLMNEQFF	TGTGCCAGCAGTGAACAACAGGGGTTGATGAATGAGCAGTTCTTC
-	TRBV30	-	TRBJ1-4	CAWSVIGGTANEKLFF	TGTGCCTGGAGTGTAATTGGGGGGACTGCTAATGAAAAACTGTTTTTT
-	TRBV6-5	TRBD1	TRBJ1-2	CASRKDRGTWETF	TGTGCCAGCAGGAAAGACAGGGGTACTTGGGAAACCTTC
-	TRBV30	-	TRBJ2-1	CAWTVTGTANNEQFF	TGTGCCTGGACCGTAACCGGGACGGCCAACAATGAGCAGTTCTTC
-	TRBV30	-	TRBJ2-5	CAWGPSQETQYF	TGTGCCTGGGGACCGAGTCAAGAGACCCAGTACTTC
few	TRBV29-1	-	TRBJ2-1	CSVNPNYSYNEQFF	TGCAGCGTTAACCCGAACTACTCCTACAATGAGCAGTTCTTC
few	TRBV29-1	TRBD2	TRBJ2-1	CSAEGREGNEQFF	TGCAGCGCCGAGGGGCGGGAGGGAAATGAGCAGTTCTTC
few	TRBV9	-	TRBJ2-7	CASSHGGDTSYEQYF	TGTGCCAGCAGCCATGGGGGGGACACTTCCTACGAGCAGTACTTC
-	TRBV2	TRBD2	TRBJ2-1	CASSEAYGGSNEQFF	TGTGCCAGCAGTGAAGCTTACGGGGGGTCTAATGAGCAGTTCTTC
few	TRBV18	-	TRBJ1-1	CASSLGQTNTEAFF	TGTGCCAGCTCACTCGGACAGACAAACACTGAAGCTTTCTTT
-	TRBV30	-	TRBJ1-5	CAWGMASNQPQHF	TGTGCCTGGGGCATGGCAAGCAATCAGCCCCAGCATTTT
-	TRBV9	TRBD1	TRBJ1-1	CASSPRTGSTEAFF	TGTGCCAGCAGCCCGCGGACAGGGAGTACTGAAGCTTTCTTT
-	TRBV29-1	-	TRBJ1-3	CSVEGIFGVSSGNTIYF	TGCAGCGTTGAAGGGATATTCGGGGTTAGCTCTGGAAACACCATATATTTT
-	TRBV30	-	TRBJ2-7	CASLGASHYEQYF	TGTGCCTCGTTAGGGGCCAGCCACTACGAGCAGTACTTC